This T cell receptor (beta chain) comes out of a study of shared T cell receptors in the human thymus. The V end lost 3 bases, the J end lost 4 bases, and 13 bases lay between the germline ends. This CDR3 spans 14 amino acids. Germline assignment: CDR1 ENHRY and CDR2 SYGVKD. This table comes from immunoSEQ multiplex PCR, and its TCRdb copy is limited to in-frame clones, with some not included. Among hundreds of thousands of clones, more than 75% were seen once, and the ten largest hold 0.009% to 0.0095%. This same sample was also part of a study on human thymus T cells. That publication notes: Immunologically healthy infants in Finland undergoing congenital heart defect surgery were the donors. Thymus pieces cut out during corrective heart surgery were the tissue that was used. Usage of V and J genes appeared biased in thymic and blood repertoires. Unrelated individuals reportedly shared highly overlapping thymic TCR repertoires.

This chain uses TRBV10-3 with TRBJ2-7, with D possibly being TRBD2 (5 bases). The TCR comes from a boy under two years old with a congenital heart defect. The sequencing input was thymocytes. The CDR3 sequence is CAISDGGLAYEQYF. DNA of the CDR3: TGTGCCATCAGTGACGGCGGACTGGCGTACGAGCAGTACTTC.